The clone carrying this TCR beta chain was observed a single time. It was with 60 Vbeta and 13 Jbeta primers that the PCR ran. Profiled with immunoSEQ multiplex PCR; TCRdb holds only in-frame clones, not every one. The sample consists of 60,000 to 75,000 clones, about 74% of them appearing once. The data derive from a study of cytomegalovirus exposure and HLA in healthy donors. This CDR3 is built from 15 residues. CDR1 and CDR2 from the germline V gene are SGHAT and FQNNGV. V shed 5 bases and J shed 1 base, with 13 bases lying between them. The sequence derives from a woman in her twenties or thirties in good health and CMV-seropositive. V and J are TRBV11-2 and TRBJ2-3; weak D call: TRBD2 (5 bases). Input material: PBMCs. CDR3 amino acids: CASSKTRSGTDTQYF. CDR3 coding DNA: TGTGCCAGCAGCAAAACTAGATCGGGCACAGATACGCAGTATTTT.